A single sample gave rise to the 31 T cell receptor beta chains below, sequenced in a study of shared clonotypes between healthy human individuals. Here immunoSEQ multiplex PCR was the method, and the copy in TCRdb shows in-frame clones only, minus some. The sample has 400,000 to 500,000 clones, roughly 78% seen once. The sequenced sample was PBMCs. These TCRs come from a woman in her thirties or forties in good health. Some clones in this sample may be carry-over from other donors' samples.

The CDR3 nucleotides are TGTGCCTCATCCTGGGGGCAGGCCAAAAACATTCAGTACTTC. Translating gives CASSWGQAKNIQYF. This chain joins TRBV30 and TRBJ2-4; D may be TRBD1 (6 bases). V was shortened by 7 bases and J by 1 base, with 14 bases between the two germline ends. Germline lookup yields CDR1 GTSNPN and CDR2 SVGIG (reference sequence). This CDR3 has 14 amino acids.

This rearrangement joins TRBV27 to TRBJ2-7, with TRBD1 identical over 8 bases. CDR3 size: 15 residues. Germline V CDR1 and CDR2: MNHEY, SMNVEV (reference sequence). V shed 3 bases and J 1 base; nucleotides not matched to a gene: 5. CDR3: CASSFSGGASYEQYF. CDR3 DNA sequence: TGTGCCAGCAGTTTCTCAGGGGGCGCGTCCTACGAGCAGTACTTC.

The V and J genes are TRBV18 and TRBJ2-1, with 8 bases aligning to TRBD2. Germline V lookup: CDR1 KGHSH, CDR2 LQKENI. V shed 2 bases, J shed 8 bases, and the junction held 8 bases outside the gene matches. CDR3 length equals 15 residues. In DNA form, the CDR3 reads TGTGCCAGCTCACCATTCAGCGGGAGAATGGATGAGCAGTTCTTC. It is translated as CASSPFSGRMDEQFF.

This chain connects TRBV4-3 to TRBJ2-1; 12 nucleotides align to TRBD2. The length of the CDR3 is 18 residues. Germline assignment: CDR1 LGHNA and CDR2 YSLEER. After removal of 1 base from V and 6 bases from J, the junction contained 10 bases not matched to a gene. CDR3 residues: CASSQVGLAGGPGNEQFF. CDR3 DNA: TGCGCCAGCAGCCAAGTGGGCCTAGCGGGAGGGCCGGGCAATGAGCAGTTCTTC.

J is TRBJ2-1 and V is TRBV7-9, with D unclear. CDR3 length: 13 amino acids. Germline V lookup: CDR1 SEHNR, CDR2 FQNEAQ (reference sequence). Trimming took off 3 bases at V and 6 bases at J, with 9 bases between the two ends. The CDR3 is CASSLSSINEQFF. The DNA for the CDR3 is TGTGCCAGCAGCTTGTCGTCCATCAATGAGCAGTTCTTC. The full variable domain, in which reference TRBV7-9 and TRBJ2-1 provide the parts outside the CDR3, is DTGVSQNPRHKITKRGQNVTFRCDPISEHNRLYWYRQTLGQGPEFLTYFQNEAQLEKSRLLSDRFSAERPKGSFSTLEIQRTEQGDSAMYLCASSLSSINEQFFGPGTRLTVL.

This clone was observed a handful of times. The J gene is TRBJ2-7, the V gene TRBV5-1; tentatively, D is TRBD1 or TRBD2 (6 bases each). Germline CDR1 reads SGHRS; CDR2 reads YFSETQ. The CDR3 length is 14 residues. Between the trimmed V and J ends, which lost 6 bases and 0 bases, there was a span of 13 bases. Here the CDR3 reads CASTLEGDSYEQYF. The CDR3 DNA follows: TGCGCCAGCACCCTGGAGGGGGACTCCTACGAGCAGTACTTC.

This clone was counted a single time. The chain joins TRBV4-1 to TRBJ1-1, with TRBD1 as a possible D gene (5 bases). CDR3 length: 18 amino acids. V dropped 1 base and J dropped 1 base, with 19 bases sitting between them. Germline V gene lookup returns CDR1 MGHRA and CDR2 YSYEKL. CDR3 amino acids: CASSQGVTGGQGNTEAFF. The CDR3 DNA is TGCGCCAGCAGCCAAGGCGTAACGGGCGGCCAGGGGAACACTGAAGCTTTCTTT.

This chain uses TRBV19 with TRBJ1-5, with 8 nucleotides matching TRBD1. V shed 9 bases and J 5 bases; nucleotides not matched to a gene: 3. Germline CDR1 LNHDA, CDR2 SQIVND (reference sequence). There are 12 residues in the CDR3. The CDR3 DNA sequence: TGTGCCAGCTGGGACAGGCATCAGCCCCAGCATTTT. Amino acids: CASWDRHQPQHF. The whole variable domain, filled in from reference TRBV19 and TRBJ1-5, reads DGGITQSPKYLFRKEGQNVTLSCEQNLNHDAMYWYRQDPGQGLRLIYYSQIVNDFQKGDIAEGYSVSREKKESFPLTVTSAQKNPTAFYLCASWDRHQPQHFGDGTRLSIL.

The genes are TRBV6-5 and TRBJ2-3, with 7 bases fitting TRBD2. Per the germline V gene, CDR1 is MNHEY and CDR2 is SVGAGI. J was trimmed by 1 base and V by 6 bases; bases with no gene match: 4. The CDR3 has 14 residues. CDR3 DNA sequence: TGTGCCAGCAGACAGCTAGCGGGCACAGATACGCAGTATTTT. Amino acids: CASRQLAGTDTQYF.

The chain has TRBV9 and TRBJ2-2; 11 bases are a match to TRBD2. The V segment lost 4 bases and the J segment 2 bases; nucleotides outside the gene matches: 10. This CDR3 contains 18 residues. In germline, CDR1 is SGDLS, CDR2 YYNGEE. The CDR3 DNA sequence: TGTGCCAGCAGCCCCGGGGGGGGACTAGCGGTCAACACCGGGGAGCTGTTTTTT. This codes for CASSPGGGLAVNTGELFF.

V is TRBV9 and J is TRBJ2-3; D tentatively reads TRBD1 or TRBD2 (5 bases each). The V end lost 4 bases, the J end lost 0 bases, and 15 bases lay between the germline ends. CDR1 is SGDLS and CDR2 is YYNGEE in the germline V gene. The length of the CDR3 is 16 residues. Here the CDR3 DNA reads TGTGCCAGCAGCCCCCCTAGAGGGACCAGCACAGATACGCAGTATTTT. Amino acid sequence: CASSPPRGTSTDTQYF.

The chain employs TRBV2 and TRBJ2-2; 8 bases line up with TRBD2. The CDR3 spans 13 residues. The J segment lost 4 bases and the V segment lost 8 bases, leaving 3 bases of the junction unmatched. Germline CDR1 SNHLY, CDR2 FYNNEI. The CDR3 loop reads CASGREGTGELFF. CDR3 coding DNA: TGTGCCAGCGGACGGGAGGGCACCGGGGAGCTGTTTTTT.

The V and J genes are TRBV14 and TRBJ2-7; the match to TRBD1 covers 7 bases. CDR1 and CDR2 (germline): SGHDN, FVKESK. Losses at the gene ends were 3 bases for V and 2 bases for J; bases not matched to a gene: 4. The CDR3 covers 14 residues. The CDR3 loop is CASSHPTGTYEQYF. The CDR3, as DNA: TGTGCCAGCAGCCACCCGACAGGGACCTACGAGCAGTACTTC.

As concerns this clone: This sample includes further DNA sequences coding for the same CDR3. This sequence joins TRBV4-3 and TRBJ2-2; D gene unclear. Trimming cost V 0 bases and J 1 base, with 6 bases left between them. Germline CDR1 reads LGHNA; CDR2 reads YSLEER. The CDR3 sequence is 15 residues long. The CDR3, as DNA: TGCGCCAGCAGCCAAGATAGATTGAACACCGGGGAGCTGTTTTTT. Translating gives CASSQDRLNTGELFF.

The chain recombines TRBV5-1 with TRBJ2-1; D is unresolved. The CDR3 spans 16 residues. Trimming stripped 0 bases from V and 7 bases from J, with 17 bases between. Germline-derived CDR1 and CDR2 are SGHRS and YFSETQ. CDR3 loop: CASSLESAIRHNEQFF. CDR3 in DNA: TGCGCCAGCAGCTTGGAATCGGCAATTCGACATAATGAGCAGTTCTTC.

The V call is TRBV29-1, the J call TRBJ1-2, with 9 bases lining up with TRBD1. There are 10 residues in the CDR3. Germline lookup yields CDR1 SQVTM and CDR2 ANQGSEA. The J segment lost 7 bases and the V segment lost 6 bases, leaving 0 bases of the junction unmatched. The CDR3 sequence is CSVGQGGYTF. CDR3 in DNA: TGCAGCGTGGGACAGGGTGGCTACACCTTC.

The chain combines TRBV10-1 with TRBJ2-7; a possible D gene is TRBD1 (6 bases). This CDR3 is 14 amino acids long. CDR1 and CDR2 (germline): WNHNN, SYGVQD (reference sequence). V was clipped by 0 bases and J by 5 bases, with 11 bases between them. The CDR3 DNA sequence: TGCGCCAGCAGTGAGTCGCGGACAGTCCACGAGCAGTACTTC. Its translation: CASSESRTVHEQYF.

As DNA, the CDR3 is TGTGCCAGCAGCCAACTAGCGGGAGGGTTCGGGGCCAAAAACATTCAGTACTTC. It specifies CASSQLAGGFGAKNIQYF. The chain recombines TRBV7-9 with TRBJ2-4; 13 nucleotides align to TRBD2. Germline V lookup: CDR1 SEHNR, CDR2 FQNEAQ (reference sequence). This CDR3 comprises 18 residues. Unmatched junction bases numbered 8, after V lost 5 bases and J lost 1 base.

This rearrangement joins TRBV18 to TRBJ1-1; 7 positions match TRBD1. The CDR3 consists of 15 residues. After removal of 2 bases from V and 0 bases from J, the junction contained 3 bases not matched to a gene. Germline loops: CDR1 KGHSH, CDR2 LQKENI. For the CDR3, the DNA is TGTGCCAGCTCACCAGTGACAGGGCTGAACACTGAAGCTTTCTTT. Amino acids: CASSPVTGLNTEAFF. Using reference TRBV18 and TRBJ1-1 for the parts outside the CDR3, the full variable domain is NAGVMQNPRHLVRRRGQEARLRCSPMKGHSHVYWYRQLPEEGLKFMVYLQKENIIDESGMPKERFSAEFPKEGPSILRIQQVVRGDSAAYFCASSPVTGLNTEAFFGQGTRLTVV.

The V and J genes are TRBV2 and TRBJ1-1, with D unresolved. This CDR3 has 14 amino acids. Per germline, CDR1 SNHLY and CDR2 FYNNEI. V was clipped by 2 bases and J by 5 bases, with 12 bases between them. CDR3 region: CASSEPVASTEAFF. CDR3 nucleotides: TGTGCCAGCAGTGAACCCGTGGCATCAACTGAAGCTTTCTTT.

The V call is TRBV15, the J call TRBJ2-1; D could derive from TRBD1 or TRBD2 (5 bases each). The germline CDR1 and CDR2 sequences are LNHNV and YYDKDF (reference sequence). V gave up 5 bases and J gave up 6 bases, with 17 bases separating them. This CDR3 spans 15 amino acids. In nucleotides, the CDR3 is TGTGCCACCAGCCCCCTCCAGGACGGGGCCAATGAGCAGTTCTTC. Its translation is CATSPLQDGANEQFF.

As to this clone: A junction end diverges from the germline sequence, so it may reflect a read error. The rearrangement links TRBV5-6 to TRBJ2-7; 9 bases are shared with TRBD1. CDR1 SGHDT and CDR2 YYEEEE come from the germline V gene. The CDR3 extends over 15 amino acids. The CDR3: CAGSPHGQGIYEQYF. CDR3 DNA: TGTGCCGGCAGCCCACATGGACAGGGGATCTACGAGCAGTACTTC.

This clone is a singleton in its sample. One end of the junction is discordant with germline, which a read error may explain. Additional DNA sequences in this sample encode the identical CDR3. Here the CDR3 DNA reads TGTGCCAGCAGCCTAGAGAGGGGGCAAGAGACCCAGTACTTC. This codes for CASSLERGQETQYF. This sequence joins TRBV11-2 and TRBJ2-5, with D maybe TRBD1 (6 bases). Germline V gene data show CDR1 as SGHAT and CDR2 as FQNNGV. The CDR3 contains 14 residues.

The chain carries TRBV6-5 and TRBJ2-7; the D gene could be TRBD1 or TRBD2 (5 bases each). Trimming cost V 2 bases and J 9 bases, with 14 bases left between them. Germline values: CDR1 MNHEY, CDR2 SVGAGI. The length of the CDR3 is 13 residues. The CDR3 is CASSYDGALVQYF. CDR3 coding DNA: TGTGCCAGCAGTTACGACGGGGCGTTGGTGCAGTACTTC.

The rearrangement uses TRBV6-1 and TRBJ2-7; TRBD2 matches at 13 bases. The CDR3 loop spans 13 amino acids. The germline CDR1 and CDR2 sequences are MNHNS and SASEGT. V shed 10 bases and J 6 bases; nucleotides not matched to a gene: 6. The chain's CDR3 is CATGLAGAGEQYF. CDR3 in DNA: TGTGCCACCGGACTAGCGGGAGCCGGCGAGCAGTACTTC.

V usage is TRBV5-5 and J usage is TRBJ1-1; D call uncertain. V lost 1 base and J 4 bases, leaving 11 bases between the germline ends. CDR1 is SGHKS and CDR2 is YYEKEE in the germline V gene (reference sequence). The CDR3 loop spans 14 amino acids. This chain's CDR3 is CASSLFRDGTEAFF. CDR3 nucleotide sequence: TGTGCCAGCAGCTTGTTCCGCGACGGCACTGAAGCTTTCTTT. The full variable domain, its missing parts supplied by reference TRBV5-5 and TRBJ1-1, is DAGVTQSPTHLIKTRGQQVTLRCSPISGHKSVSWYQQVLGQGPQFIFQYYEKEERGRGNFPDRFSARQFPNYSSELNVNALLLGDSALYLCASSLFRDGTEAFFGQGTRLTVV.

V gene TRBV27 combines with J gene TRBJ2-7; D remains unclear. The CDR3 consists of 13 residues. Trimming pared 5 bases from V and 1 base from J, leaving 9 bases between. CDR1 is MNHEY, CDR2 SMNVEV, per germline (reference sequence). CDR3 loop: CASSPSRSYEQYF. CDR3 nucleotide sequence: TGTGCCAGCAGTCCCTCTAGGTCCTACGAGCAGTACTTC.

The chain employs TRBV5-1 and TRBJ2-7; weak D call: TRBD2 (5 bases). The V end was cut by 4 bases, the J end by 3 bases, with 17 bases between. The germline gives CDR1 SGHRS, CDR2 YFSETQ. The CDR3 length is 15 residues. The CDR3 DNA reads TGCGCCAGCAGCCCGGGGAGTTCGGTGGTCTACGAGCAGTACTTC. It encodes CASSPGSSVVYEQYF.

CDR3 in amino acids: CAWSVLPTGRSRDEQYF. CDR3 sequence (DNA): TGTGCCTGGAGTGTCCTCCCCACTGGCCGCAGTCGGGACGAGCAGTACTTC. The chain combines TRBV30 with TRBJ2-7, with no clear D. Deletions cut 0 bases from V and 5 bases from J, with 23 bases between. The CDR3 covers 17 residues. The germline CDR1 and CDR2 sequences are GTSNPN and SVGIG (reference sequence).

The chain has TRBV18 and TRBJ2-1; TRBD2 agrees at 12 bases. The CDR3 spans 18 residues. The germline CDR1 and CDR2 sequences are KGHSH and LQKENI. The J segment lost 1 base and the V segment lost 1 base, leaving 5 bases of the junction unmatched. The CDR3 loop is CASSPLGLAGGSYNEQFF. For the CDR3, the DNA is TGTGCCAGCTCACCACTGGGGCTAGCGGGAGGGTCCTACAATGAGCAGTTCTTC.

The chain carries TRBV5-6 and TRBJ2-1; the match to TRBD1 covers 9 bases. The junction had 11 bases not matched to a gene; V was cut back by 4 bases and J by 9 bases. The CDR3 is 15 residues long. CDR1 is SGHDT and CDR2 is YYEEEE in the germline V gene. The CDR3 DNA reads as TGTGCCAGCAGCGCGGGACAGGGTATCGATTTTGAGCAGTTCTTC. Its protein product is CASSAGQGIDFEQFF.